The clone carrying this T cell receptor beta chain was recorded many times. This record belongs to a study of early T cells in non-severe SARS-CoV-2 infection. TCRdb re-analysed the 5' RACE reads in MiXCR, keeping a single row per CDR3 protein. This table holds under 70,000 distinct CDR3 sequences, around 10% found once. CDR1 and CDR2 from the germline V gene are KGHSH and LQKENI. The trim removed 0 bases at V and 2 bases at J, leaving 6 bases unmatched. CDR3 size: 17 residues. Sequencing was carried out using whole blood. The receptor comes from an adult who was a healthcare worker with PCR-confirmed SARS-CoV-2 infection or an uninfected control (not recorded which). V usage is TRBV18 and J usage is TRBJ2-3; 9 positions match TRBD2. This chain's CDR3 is CASSPPGAGGFTDTQYF. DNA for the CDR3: TGTGCCAGCTCACCACCAGGAGCGGGAGGCTTCACAGATACGCAGTATTTT.